Included here is one T cell receptor beta chain sequence, with context. There is no known antigen for this receptor. Per-base quality was not reported, and no clone a single base away is much larger than it. V loses 5 bases, J loses 1 base, and the germline ends lie 8 bases apart. The CDR3 measures 13 amino acids from cysteine to phenylalanine. Left in the record is the CDR3 DNA by itself, 39 bases read in frame from the first base. CDR1 and CDR2, per the germline V gene (reference sequence), are LNHDA and SQIVND. Library preparation employed the immunoSEQ multiplex PCR assay. High-throughput TCR-beta CDR3 sequencing of genomic DNA from most patients was performed by Adaptive Biotechnologies. For the original study's pipeline: Adaptive's ImmunoSEQ software was the source of the TCR sequencing data for over 15 patients, while a few other patients were processed with MiXCR and VDJtools. CDR3 nucleotide sequences shared by donor and recipient were removed because the origin of these sequences could not be assigned. To be classed as alloreactive, a clone needed at least 2-fold expansion over unstimulated cells and a minimum CFSE-low frequency of 0.002% (template counts) or 0.001% (read counts). A clone was considered mappable if detected in the sequenced pre-transplant spleen, lymph node, or MLR CFSE-low populations of the donor or recipient. Cumulative frequency of alloreactive clones was calculated as a percentage of all sequences weighted by copy number. Sourced from immuneACCESS, this table was stored by TCRdb with only in-frame sequences that have V and J called. A share of the clones is absent; for the studies checked, an unresolved V gene accounts for under half, and the remainder has no known explanation. The V and J calls and clone size were taken over from that table, and D and trimming were inferred from the DNA. The table for this sample lists about 64,000 clones; 92% of them were counted only once. The top ten clones comprise around 6.7% of the sample.

These data come from a study of graft-versus-host responses after intestinal transplantation (dated by TCRdb to the early 2020s). As for the study more broadly: The transplants that recipients received were multivisceral, liver-intestinal, or isolated intestinal. Of the roughly 24 intestinal transplant recipients enrolled in the cohort, one of whom was a retransplant, 3 patients without pretransplant specimens were excluded. A peak of at least 4% donor T cells among recipient peripheral blood mononuclear cells was the definition used for donor T cell macrochimerism. Every recipient was given anti-thymocyte globulin induction, then maintenance tacrolimus and steroids for 2 to 4 years. Samples from three later patients were sequenced in-house on an Illumina MiSeq with MiXCR processing rather than by the commercial service. Alloreactive clones were identified by sequencing pre-transplant mixed lymphocyte reaction products and comparing these products with unstimulated pre-transplant donor and recipient T cells. After intestinal transplantation, graft-versus-host and host-versus-graft alloreactive T cell clones in the graft, circulation and bone marrow were tracked using bulk TCR-beta CDR3 sequencing.

Bone marrow was aspirated after transplant from the posterior iliac crest or another site chosen by the physician. General findings and caveats noted by the study authors: Early after transplant, peak levels of circulating GvH clones were found to be associated with declines in HvG clones. The relatively low number and heterogeneity of intestinal transplant patients limited the conclusions. GvH clones were detected in recipient bone marrow, and some appeared earlier in ileal mucosa or blood, consistent with an intestinal mucosal origin. In the allografts of patients with donor T cell macrochimerism, GvH to HvG T cell clonal ratios were high.

The input for sequencing was bone marrow, taken approximately 740 days after intestinal transplantation. The receptor was isolated from a human patient who received an intestinal transplant, so some T cells may come from the graft donor. Recombination connected TRBV19 to TRBJ1-1; the D gene is possibly TRBD1, with 5 bases matching. CDR3 loop: CASSWRGNTEAFF. The nucleotides are TGTGCCAGTAGTTGGAGGGGGAACACTGAAGCTTTCTTT.